This TCR beta chain stems from a study of shared clonotypes between healthy human individuals (dated by TCRdb to about 2020). About the investigation overall: The cohort comprised a couple of women and a few men aged 18 to 49 years. To estimate repertoire size and how much clonotypes are shared between individuals, the study performed deep sequencing of blood TCR repertoires from a few healthy adults. To increase sequencing depth and limit assay-specific biases, TCR repertoire library preparation and sequencing were carried out by different laboratories using diverse techniques. Each donor's leukapheresis produced roughly between about 0.9 and 9.5 billion PBMCs. For each donor, CD4 naive and CD4 memory were each run on three plates, CD8 naive on two plates, and CD8 memory on one plate.

Many counts were recorded for this clone. Its antigen specificity is not known. Base qualities are not provided; no much larger clone lies one nucleotide away. Donors were healthy HIV-negative adults with no recently reported acute infections or vaccinations. Only Caucasian adults living in Nashville, Tennessee, USA were represented among the donors. CD4+ T cells were enriched through magnetic negative selection, after which naive cells were positively selected on CD45RA and the remaining negative fraction served as the memory subset. Blood was collected by leukapheresis, and PBMCs were isolated by Ficoll-Histopaque density gradient centrifugation and then cryopreserved in liquid nitrogen vapor phase. Analytical flow cytometry was used to check the purity and quantity of each magnetically sorted T cell population. From each sorted fraction, genomic DNA was isolated and quantified by UV absorbance on a Nanodrop 2000c.

The V and J ends are trimmed by 4 bases and 8 bases, leaving 11 bases between them. The germline V gene sets CDR1 to ENHRY and CDR2 to SYGVKD. The cysteine opens and the phenylalanine closes a CDR3 of 12 amino acids. The only DNA kept is the CDR3, 36 bases in frame from the first base. What the study reported, not specific to this receptor: Compared with non-shared clonotypes, the clonotypes found in all four sorted-subset donors had higher generation probabilities. The genetic and exposure-history diversity represented was limited by the small number of donors. Sampling was limited to blood, and TCR repertoires in tissue likely differ from TCR repertoires in blood. Even with the large sequencing depth, rarefaction of the sorted-subset datasets indicated that sequencing was incomplete. Larger estimated clonotype richness was generally found for naive subsets than for memory subsets. Pairwise subsampling indicated that sequencing depth was expected to affect the degree of clonotype sharing among donors. About 5% of naive CD4, more than 3% of naive CD8, approximately 2% of memory CD4, and about 0.4% of memory CD8 clonotypes were shared across four donors.

Using the deep immunoSEQ assay, multiplex PCR amplified TCR CDR3 regions from genomic DNA. Extracted genomic DNA from each cell subset was distributed evenly across all wells of several immunoSEQ 96-well plates, and each plate was treated as a replicate. For sorted subsets, around 200 ng genomic DNA, equal to tens of thousands of T cell genomes, was loaded into each replicate PCR. Purified libraries were measured with a Qubit 3.0 fluorometer, size-checked on a Bioanalyzer 2100, and measured again with the KAPA Library Quantification kit. A separate single-read 150-cycle Illumina NextSeq 550 flow cell was used to sequence each immunoSEQ 96-well plate. In the source study's methods: Because the immunoSEQ output included only junctional sequences and no quality scores, the filtering could not be the same as the filtering used for full-length reads. To assign V/J genes and CDR3, sequences were annotated using PyIR, a Python wrapper for IgBLAST v1.9, with IMGT germline references. Reads with weak V/J assignments (E-value above 1e-6), missing CDR3, stop codons, out-of-frame junctions, or ambiguous translated residues were removed. V3J clonotypes were defined by identical inferred V gene, J gene, and CDR3 amino acid sequence. To compute the percentage overlap between repertoires, the number of shared unique clonotypes was divided by the size of the smaller repertoire. RTK rarefaction, the Chao1 estimator, and Recon v2.1 estimates of unobserved clonotypes were used to assess repertoire richness. Generation probabilities were computed with OLGA for all TCRbeta clonotypes obtained by the gDNA method from a few donors. TCRdb obtained this table from immuneACCESS and retained in-frame rearrangements with V and J assigned. These tables miss some clones; where compared with another copy, unresolved V genes account for less than half of the shortfall, and the remainder is unexplained. The DNA gave D and trimming, while V, J and clone size come from that table. The sample contains about a million clones, 65% to 75% of them found a single time. The ten largest clones take up about 1.5% of the sample.

The chain is assembled from TRBV10-3 and TRBJ1-2; possibly the D gene is TRBD1, per 5 matching bases. Sequenced material: memory CD4+ T cells sorted from blood. What the cell subset or site label conveys for this sample: CD45RA-negative fraction. The TCR sequence derives from a man younger than 30 in good health. The CDR3: CAISGGTSGYTF. The DNA reads as follows: TGTGCCATCAGTGGGGGCACTTCAGGCTACACCTTC.